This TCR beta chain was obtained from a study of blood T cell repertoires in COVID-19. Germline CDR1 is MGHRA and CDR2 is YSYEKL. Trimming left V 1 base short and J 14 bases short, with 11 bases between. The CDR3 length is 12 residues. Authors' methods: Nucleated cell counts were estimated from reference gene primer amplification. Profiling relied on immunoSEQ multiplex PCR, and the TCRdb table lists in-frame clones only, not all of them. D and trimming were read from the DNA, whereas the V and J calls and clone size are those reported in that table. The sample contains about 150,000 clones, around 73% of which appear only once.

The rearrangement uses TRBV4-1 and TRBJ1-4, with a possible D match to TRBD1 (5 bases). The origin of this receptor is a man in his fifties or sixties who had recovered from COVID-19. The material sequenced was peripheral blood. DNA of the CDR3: TGCGCCAGCAGCCAAGGCCTAAGGGGTCTGTTTTTT. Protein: CASSQGLRGLFF.